Presented here are 15 T cell receptor beta chains from one specimen sequenced in a study of PD-1 blockade in classical Hodgkin lymphoma. The table came from immunoSEQ multiplex PCR; TCRdb's copy has only in-frame clones and leaves some out. The sample consists of more than 15,000 clones, more than 55% of them appearing once. Every patient relapsed after autologous stem cell transplantation, and brentuximab vedotin exposure varied. The sample in question was peripheral blood mononuclear cells (PBMCs), obtained before the second cycle of nivolumab. The receptors were sampled from a human donor with classical Hodgkin lymphoma.

This clone was detected only a few times. V and J are TRBV2 and TRBJ2-5; TRBD1 agrees at 7 bases. CDR1 and CDR2 from the germline V gene are SNHLY and FYNNEI. There are 12 residues in the CDR3. J gave up 5 bases and V 8 bases, and 5 bases lay outside the gene matches. For the CDR3, the DNA is TGTGCCAGCTGCTTGGACAGGGAGACCCAGTACTTC. Translation: CASCLDRETQYF.

The chain combines TRBV19 with TRBJ1-3; tentatively, D is TRBD1 (5 bases). Germline values: CDR1 LNHDA, CDR2 SQIVND (reference sequence). The V gene lost 7 bases and the J gene lost 0 bases, with 16 bases spanning the gap. The CDR3 contains 16 residues. The CDR3 sequence is CASKGLDSYSGNTIYF. The DNA of the CDR3 is TGTGCCAGTAAAGGCCTCGACAGCTACTCTGGAAACACCATATATTTT.

The chain carries TRBV5-1 and TRBJ2-5; 8 nucleotides match TRBD2. CDR3 length: 15 residues. Per the germline V gene, CDR1 is SGHRS and CDR2 is YFSETQ. Trimming removed 4 bases from V and 1 base from J; junction bases left unmatched: 6. CDR3 in amino acids: CASSPGAGGQETQYF. CDR3 nucleotide sequence: TGCGCCAGCAGCCCCGGTGCGGGAGGCCAAGAGACCCAGTACTTC.

The sample holds a few counts of this clone. The rearrangement joins TRBV7-9 to TRBJ2-2; D assignment may be TRBD1 or TRBD2 (5 bases each). V was trimmed by 3 bases and J by 5 bases, leaving 10 bases between them. CDR1 is SEHNR, CDR2 FQNEAQ, per germline (reference sequence). This CDR3 contains 14 residues. CDR3 protein: CASSFGTGTGELFF. The DNA for the CDR3 is TGTGCCAGCAGCTTCGGGACGGGGACCGGGGAGCTGTTTTTT.

The chain uses TRBV19 and TRBJ2-2, with 8 nucleotides matching TRBD2. The CDR3 loop spans 17 amino acids. Per the germline V gene, CDR1 is LNHDA and CDR2 is SQIVND (reference sequence). J lost 0 bases, V lost 8 bases, and 11 bases had no gene match. In nucleotides, the CDR3 is TGTGCCAGTCCAAGGCCAGCGGGAGTACCGAACACCGGGGAGCTGTTTTTT. Its protein product is CASPRPAGVPNTGELFF.

The chain employs TRBV28 and TRBJ2-7, with TRBD1 as a possible D gene (6 bases). V lost 5 bases to trimming and J lost 6 bases, with 14 bases between them. The CDR3 consists of 13 residues. Germline CDR1 is MDHEN and CDR2 is SYDVKM. Here the CDR3 reads CASSTGSGGEQYF. CDR3 nucleotides: TGTGCCAGCAGTACAGGGAGCGGAGGCGAGCAGTACTTC. Together with reference TRBV28 and TRBJ2-7, the CDR3 gives the full variable domain: DVKVTQSSRYLVKRTGEKVFLECVQDMDHENMFWYRQDPGLGLRLIYFSYDVKMKEKGDIPEGYSVSREKKERFSLILESASTNQTSMYLCASSTGSGGEQYFGPGTRLTVT.

The CDR3: CASSKTSGRLNEQFF. The CDR3, as DNA: TGTGCCAGCAGCAAGACTAGCGGGAGACTTAATGAGCAGTTCTTC. V is TRBV6-4 and J is TRBJ2-1; 12 bases line up with TRBD2. V lost 6 bases to trimming and J lost 7 bases; unmatched junction nucleotides: 7. The CDR3 totals 15 residues. Germline V gene sequence: CDR1 MRHNA, CDR2 SNTAGT.

The V and J genes are TRBV5-4 and TRBJ2-5; 10 bases match TRBD1. With the DNA end fitting TRBJ2-7 better, the J assignment may be wrong. The CDR3 is 15 amino acids. From germline, CDR1 is SGHNT and CDR2 YYREEE (reference sequence). The CDR3 spells CASSSGDRGSYEQYF. In DNA form, the CDR3 reads TGTGCCAGCAGCTCTGGGGACAGGGGTTCCTACGAGCAGTACTTC.

This chain links TRBV5-1 with TRBJ2-3, with D possibly being TRBD1 or TRBD2 (5 bases each). This CDR3 region has 14 residues. The V gene's germline CDR1 is SGHRS and CDR2 YFSETQ. V gave up 3 bases and J gave up 6 bases, with 14 bases separating them. In nucleotides, the CDR3 is TGCGCCAGCAGCTCGGGACCCCTCGAGGATACGCAGTATTTT. This translates into CASSSGPLEDTQYF. Together with reference TRBV5-1 and TRBJ2-3, the CDR3 gives the full variable domain: KAGVTQTPRYLIKTRGQQVTLSCSPISGHRSVSWYQQTPGQGLQFLFEYFSETQRNKGNFPGRFSGRQFSNSRSEMNVSTLELGDSALYLCASSSGPLEDTQYFGPGTRLTVL.

This clone was observed a single time. J is TRBJ2-7 and V is TRBV9; tentatively, D is TRBD1 (6 bases). The CDR3 loop spans 15 amino acids. Deletions cut 0 bases from V and 2 bases from J, with 12 bases between. CDR1 is SGDLS, CDR2 YYNGEE, per germline. In DNA form, the CDR3 reads TGTGCCAGCAGCGTAGCGGCAGGGGCGGCCTACGAGCAGTACTTC. This gives the protein CASSVAAGAAYEQYF.

The genes are TRBV7-8 and TRBJ1-5; D is unresolved. The CDR3 covers 11 residues. The germline V gene has CDR1 SGHVS and CDR2 FQNEAQ. The V end lost 5 bases, the J end lost 5 bases, and 4 bases lay between the germline ends. Here the CDR3 reads CASSNDQPQHF. The DNA of the CDR3 is TGTGCCAGCAGCAATGATCAGCCCCAGCATTTT.

This clone turned up a few times. This chain uses TRBV7-2 with TRBJ2-7, with D perhaps assigned TRBD1 or TRBD2 (6 bases each). Germline CDR1 SGHTA, CDR2 FQGNSA. V was shortened by 5 bases and J by 7 bases, with 18 bases between the two germline ends. This CDR3 has 14 amino acids. The CDR3 region has the DNA TGTGCCAGCAGCGAGGTGCCGGGGGCGAGGGAGCAGTACTTC. Its protein product is CASSEVPGAREQYF. Drawing the rest from reference TRBV7-2 and TRBJ2-7, the complete variable domain is GAGVSQSPSNKVTEKGKDVELRCDPISGHTALYWYRQSLGQGLEFLIYFQGNSAPDKSGLPSDRFSAERTGGSVSTLTIQRTQQEDSAVYLCASSEVPGAREQYFGPGTRLTVT.

This rearrangement joins TRBV6-8 to TRBJ1-5; possibly TRBD1 for D (5 bases). Between the trimmed V and J ends, which lost 2 bases and 0 bases, there was a span of 20 bases. Looked up from germline, CDR1 is MNHGY and CDR2 is SAAAGT. The CDR3 is 19 residues long. CDR3 residues: CASSYPRDPFFYSNQPQHF. The CDR3 DNA reads TGTGCCAGCAGTTACCCCCGGGACCCGTTCTTTTATAGCAATCAGCCCCAGCATTTT.

The rearrangement uses TRBV19 and TRBJ1-3; TRBD1 matches 7 bases. Per germline, CDR1 LNHDA and CDR2 SQIVND (reference sequence). The CDR3 has 16 amino acids. V trimming: 7 bases; J trimming: 4 bases; junction bases outside the gene matches: 13. CDR3 coding DNA: TGTGCCAGTACCAGGGGGAGCCCGGGGACAGGAAACACCATATATTTT. It specifies CASTRGSPGTGNTIYF. Looking up the rest from reference TRBV19 and TRBJ1-3 gives the full variable domain: DGGITQSPKYLFRKEGQNVTLSCEQNLNHDAMYWYRQDPGQGLRLIYYSQIVNDFQKGDIAEGYSVSREKKESFPLTVTSAQKNPTAFYLCASTRGSPGTGNTIYFGEGSWLTVV.

The J gene is TRBJ1-1, the V gene TRBV6-5, with D possibly TRBD1 on 5 matching bases. The CDR3 loop spans 12 amino acids. Germline values: CDR1 MNHEY, CDR2 SVGAGI. Trimming took off 5 bases at V and 9 bases at J, with 13 bases between the two ends. DNA of the CDR3: TGTGCCAGCAGTGACGGGTCAGGGAAAGCTTTCTTT. Residues: CASSDGSGKAFF.